These 10 T cell receptor beta chains were all obtained from the same sample, sequenced in a study of early T cells in non-severe SARS-CoV-2 infection. One entry per CDR3 protein, called by TCRdb with MiXCR from the 5' RACE reads. The data contain approximately 40,000 distinct CDR3 sequences, around 6.1% of them seen just once; the ten biggest clones take up less than 25%. The starting material was whole blood, obtained at baseline. These receptors were obtained from an adult who was a healthcare worker with PCR-confirmed SARS-CoV-2 infection or an uninfected control (not recorded which).

This clonotype was seen at least ten times. The chain is built from TRBV9 and TRBJ2-7, with 10 bases that match TRBD2. Germline V gene lookup returns CDR1 SGDLS and CDR2 YYNGEE. Trimming removed 4 bases from V and 6 bases from J; junction bases left unmatched: 10. CDR3 length: 15 residues. The CDR3 sequence is CASSPQREGLGEQYF. The CDR3 nucleotides read TGTGCCAGCAGCCCTCAGCGGGAGGGCCTCGGCGAGCAGTACTTC. Filled out from reference TRBV9 and TRBJ2-7, the complete variable domain reads DSGVTQTPKHLITATGQRVTLRCSPRSGDLSVYWYQQSLDQGLQFLIQYYNGEERAKGNILERFSAQQFPDLHSELNLSSLELGDSALYFCASSPQREGLGEQYFGPGTRLTVT.

V usage is TRBV9 and J usage is TRBJ2-1; D is possibly TRBD1 (5 bases). The V gene's germline CDR1 is SGDLS and CDR2 YYNGEE. Trimming removed 4 bases at V and 10 bases at J, with 18 bases between. The CDR3 runs to 14 residues. CDR3 sequence (DNA): TGTGCCAGCAGCCCGACGGGTGGGGCCTTCGAGCAGTTCTTC. Translated, it gives CASSPTGGAFEQFF.

This clonotype was picked up many times. This chain uses TRBV11-2 with TRBJ2-1, with a tentative D call TRBD2 (5 bases). CDR1 is SGHAT, CDR2 FQNNGV, per germline. V was clipped by 8 bases and J by 0 bases, with 26 bases between them. This CDR3 is built from 19 residues. CDR3 coding DNA: TGTGCCAGCCTCTCGGGGTTGCGGCCAACCACGAGCTCCTACAATGAGCAGTTCTTC. As protein: CASLSGLRPTTSSYNEQFF.

The rearrangement joins TRBV7-2 to TRBJ1-2, with D possibly matching TRBD1 (5 bases). Germline CDR1 reads SGHTA; CDR2 reads FQGNSA. Trimming cost V 1 base and J 8 bases, with 11 bases left between them. This CDR3 region has 13 residues. CDR3 residues: CASSLGQRVGYTF. CDR3 nucleotide sequence: TGTGCCAGCAGCTTAGGACAGCGAGTAGGCTACACCTTC.

This clonotype has more than one count but fewer than ten. The rearrangement joins TRBV10-3 to TRBJ2-1, with D unclear. Germline values: CDR1 ENHRY, CDR2 SYGVKD. This CDR3 spans 11 amino acids. The germline V and J ends were trimmed by 10 bases and 9 bases, with 13 bases remaining between them. CDR3 amino acids: CATLEGGEQFF. The DNA for the CDR3 is TGTGCCACCCTCGAAGGCGGTGAGCAGTTCTTC.

This clonotype was seen only a few times. The chain joins TRBV18 to TRBJ1-2, with D maybe TRBD1 (5 bases). Germline CDR1 reads KGHSH; CDR2 reads LQKENI. Trimming took 6 bases from V and 3 from J, leaving 17 bases between them. The CDR3 totals 15 residues. The CDR3 region has the DNA TGTGCCAGCTCGTCAACAGGAGATCCTTACTATGGCTACACCTTC. This sequence encodes CASSSTGDPYYGYTF. Filled out from reference TRBV18 and TRBJ1-2, the complete variable domain reads NAGVMQNPRHLVRRRGQEARLRCSPMKGHSHVYWYRQLPEEGLKFMVYLQKENIIDESGMPKERFSAEFPKEGPSILRIQQVVRGDSAAYFCASSSTGDPYYGYTFGSGTRLTVV.

This clonotype has a count of ten or more. The chain combines TRBV6-2 or TRBV6-3 with TRBJ2-1; TRBD2 matches 7 bases. Germline values: CDR1 MNHEY, CDR2 SVGEGT. The CDR3 covers 15 residues. The V gene end was trimmed by 6 bases and the J gene end by 7 bases; junction bases not matched to a gene: 12. The CDR3 DNA is TGTGCCAGCAGCTCTATTAGGGAGGGAGCGAATGAGCAGTTCTTC. Translation gives CASSSIREGANEQFF.

There are many counts of this clonotype. This chain connects TRBV20-1 to TRBJ2-1, with 13 bases matching TRBD2. Trimming cost V 2 bases and J 6 bases; bases outside gene matches: 1. This CDR3 has 14 residues. Germline V gene sequence: CDR1 DFQATT, CDR2 SNEGSKA (reference sequence). The CDR3 bases are TGCAGTGCTAGAACTAGCGGGAGGGTCAATGAGCAGTTCTTC. It is translated as CSARTSGRVNEQFF.

This clonotype was seen only a few times. The chain carries TRBV11-2 and TRBJ2-7, with TRBD2 matching over 8 bases. The V segment lost 5 bases and the J segment 2 bases; nucleotides outside the gene matches: 8. The germline V gene has CDR1 SGHAT and CDR2 FQNNGV. This CDR3 contains 15 residues. Written as DNA, the CDR3 is TGTGCCAGCAGCCCCCTGAAGACTAGCGCCTACGAGCAGTACTTC. This translates into CASSPLKTSAYEQYF.

This clonotype was seen more than once but under ten times. J is TRBJ2-3 and V is TRBV11-2; D remains unclear. The CDR3 is 15 amino acids. Germline V lookup: CDR1 SGHAT, CDR2 FQNNGV. The V end lost 5 bases, the J end lost 7 bases, and 19 bases lay between the germline ends. The CDR3, as DNA: TGTGCCAGCAGCCTCCAATCAGGACGTCAAAATACGCAGTATTTT. Amino acid sequence: CASSLQSGRQNTQYF. Complete variable domain (other parts from reference TRBV11-2 and TRBJ2-3): EAGVAQSPRYKIIEKRQSVAFWCNPISGHATLYWYQQILGQGPKLLIQFQNNGVVDDSQLPKDRFSAERLKGVDSTLKIQPAKLEDSAVYLCASSLQSGRQNTQYFGPGTRLTVL.